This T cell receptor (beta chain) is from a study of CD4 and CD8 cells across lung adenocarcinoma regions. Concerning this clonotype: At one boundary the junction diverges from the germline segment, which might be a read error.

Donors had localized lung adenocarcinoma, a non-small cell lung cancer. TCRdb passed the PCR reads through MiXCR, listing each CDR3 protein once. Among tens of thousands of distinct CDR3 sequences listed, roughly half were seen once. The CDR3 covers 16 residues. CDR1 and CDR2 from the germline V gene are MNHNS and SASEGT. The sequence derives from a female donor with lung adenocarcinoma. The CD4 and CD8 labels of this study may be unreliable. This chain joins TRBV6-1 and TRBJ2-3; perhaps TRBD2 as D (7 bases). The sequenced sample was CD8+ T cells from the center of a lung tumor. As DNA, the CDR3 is TGTGCCAGCAGTGTGCGCGGGGGCGCGAGCACAGAGGAGCAGTTTTTT. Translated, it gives CASSVRGGASTEEQFF.